What follows is one TCR beta chain and its context. Its antigen is still unknown. Per-nucleotide qualities are absent, and no much larger clonotype sits a single base away. This sample is drawn from a study of cytomegalovirus exposure and HLA in healthy donors (dated by TCRdb to about 2017). For the wider study: In an earlier analysis of approximately 640 of the donors, 250 to 350 Gb of sequence data and some 100 million unique TCR beta sequences from roughly 180 million T cells were reported. A later genetic analysis took genome-wide SNP genotypes for about 65% of the 666 donors and used that subset as a discovery cohort. In addition to the first cohort of 650 to 800 subjects, a separate validation cohort of 120 different subjects was used. Class I and class II HLA loci were covered by the typing at four-digit resolution. Every discovery cohort repertoire had been produced on one sequencing platform. An early release that covered more than 550 HLA-typed donors contained about 290 gigabases of sequencing data and around 80 million unique TCR sequences. Using immunosequencing, the study profiled T cell repertoires from about 620 subjects and related those repertoires to cytomegalovirus serostatus. Alongside the repertoire data, information on donor age, sex, ethnicity and CMV serostatus was compiled. To study patterns of TCR occurrence, a later analysis re-analyzed previously published TCR beta repertoires from just over 650 donors and added high-resolution HLA genotyping. The study combined high-throughput TCR immunosequencing, statistical association of individual TCRs with disease status, and machine learning to predict cytomegalovirus infection status. Of the roughly 400 genotyped donors, approximately 80% fell in the genetic ancestry cluster associated with self-reported Caucasian donors. An earlier analysis of 500 to 650 of the donors applied high-throughput TCR beta sequencing to assess whether each TCR beta V gene segment acted as functional or pseudogenic. Among approximately 370 genotyped donors of the cohort, an average of around 250,000 unique TCR beta nucleotide sequences was sequenced per donor, of which roughly 17% were non-productive. The number of typed donors differed by locus: 629-630 for A, B, C, DRB1 and DQB1; some 500 for DQA1; about 600 for DPA1; and approximately 450 for DPB1. In the later analysis, no new phenotypic data were used to find candidate immune exposures; instead, reliance was placed on TCR beta sequences and their occurrence across donors. Because of strong linkage in the cohort, five DR-DQ haplotypes were treated as single units for association and clustering. The study was designed to test whether signatures of past pathogen exposure could be identified by cataloging public T cell receptors. Study-wide conclusions, independent of this receptor: The only immune exposure information available for the cohort was CMV serostatus. A group of highly shared sequence variants was considered likely to be a technical artifact of the sequencing pipeline. A further reported finding was that TCR beta sequences accurately predicted the HLA-A and HLA-B alleles for most subjects in the first cohort. Roughly uniform sequencing depth across donors was assumed in presence/absence analyses, although this assumption may not hold. When HLA alleles, especially DR and DQ, strongly co-occurred, TCR associations were difficult to assign to individual alleles. An association between a missense DCLRE1C variant and V-gene and J-gene trimming of TCR beta chains was found in a later genetic analysis and replicated in an independent cohort. Cytomegalovirus status was reported to be diagnosed by the classifier with high specificity and sensitivity in both the original and validation cohorts. In a later analysis, most CMV-associated TCR beta chains were found to appear HLA-restricted, with HLA associations seemingly driven largely by CMV exposure. While some public TCRs were present in many individuals, most TCR sequences turned up only very rarely across donors. According to the authors, the approach could potentially be generalized to other disease states and immunological phenotypes. Because HLA typing was unavailable for some donors at each locus, only the typed subset was used in association tests. The earlier analysis of 450 to 700 of the donors excluded 15 to 20 rarely observed V segments, including chromosome 9 orphons, because counts were too low. In the study, approximately 150 TCR beta chains were listed as associated with cytomegalovirus. Specific HLA alleles were associated with 15,000 to 20,000 TCR beta sequences at a false discovery rate of 0.05 in a later analysis. In a later genetic analysis, fewer N-insertions in productive TCRs were reported among donors in an Asian-associated ancestry cluster than the roughly 710-donor mean. Compared with equally common non-associated chains, HLA-associated TCR beta chains in a later analysis were more clonally expanded and had lower generation probabilities. An earlier analysis of around 540 of the donors showed that most TCR beta V segments appeared in productive rearrangements either about 87% or about 30% of the time, which broadly matched IMGT annotations. The cohort was sequenced for TCR beta chains only, and without alpha or paired-chain data the features that could be detected were limited. In a later analysis, the rate of TCR association differed among HLA loci, with DRB1 alleles having the most associated TCRs and HLA-C alleles having the fewest. Three of the identified cytomegalovirus-associated TCR beta chains were confirmed in vitro to be specific for cytomegalovirus antigens. Linkage disequilibrium might explain the correlated functional status among segregating V segments, but an unknown experimental factor could not be ruled out. Several of the top co-occurrence clusters appeared to be linked to parvovirus B19, influenza, CMV and Epstein-Barr virus, according to a later analysis.

Library generation was performed with the immunoSEQ multiplex PCR assay. For the multiplex PCR, a mixture combining 60 forward primers for TCR Vbeta segments and 13 reverse primers for TCR Jbeta segments was used. The CDR3 region of rearranged TCR beta genes was amplified from genomic DNA with a multiplex PCR assay. The Illumina HiSeq System was used to sequence the amplified TCR beta libraries as 87-base-pair reads. The source study handled its data this way. A later analysis counted some 80 million unique TCR beta chains across the 666 repertoires, and around 12 million of these chains were shared by at least two donors. A nearest-neighbor algorithm error-corrected the raw reads and collapsed the reads into unique sequences, merging closely related sequences to remove PCR and sequencing errors. Alignment of CDR3 sequences to IMGT reference sequences was used to assign V, D and J gene segments. For a sequence to be retained, a match of at least six nucleotides to both a V gene segment and a J gene segment was required. Rearrangements were classified as productive when the CDR3 lacked stop codons and remained in frame with V and J, and all other rearrangements were classified as non-productive. CDR3 was defined by IMGT convention, running from the second conserved V-encoded cysteine to the conserved J-encoded phenylalanine. Sequences without an unambiguous match to a single V gene segment were excluded from the earlier analysis of about 630 of the donors. An earlier analysis of 500 to 700 of the donors classified V segments as functional when productive rearrangements were above 56.7% and as segregating when the standard deviation between donors was above 5%. A statistical classification framework was developed to diagnose cytomegalovirus status using the catalog of TCR beta chain sequences. In a later analysis, V and J genes were assigned by comparing TCR nucleotide sequences against IMGT/GENE-DB human TR gene sequences. A later analysis assigned CDR3 sequences and most-parsimonious VDJ recombination scenarios with the TCRdist pipeline. In a later analysis, every TCR beta chain was defined by the combination of its CDR3 amino acid sequence and its V-gene family, and reads without a unique V-gene family were dropped. To address suspected cross-contamination and a sequencing artifact, a later analysis removed approximately 590 highly shared, low-generation-probability nucleotide sequences. For each public chain, a later analysis derived a clonal expansion index from normalized ranks of inferred template counts within each repertoire. In a later analysis, generation probabilities were computed using a VDJ recombination model fitted to out-of-frame rearrangements, and the results were checked against IGoR. In a later analysis, hypergeometric tests were used to score TCR-TCR, TCR-HLA and TCR-CMV co-occurrence, with a repertoire-size bias correction applied to TCR pairs. To estimate false discovery rates, a later analysis permuted the HLA or CMV assignments 20 times. In a later analysis, co-occurring TCRs were grouped with DBSCAN, and TCRdist sequence similarity was added when clustering was performed within HLA-allele-positive subsets. Repertoires with fewer than 30,000 or more than 120,000 public chains, plus five repertoires with anomalous nucleotide sharing, were excluded from co-occurrence clustering. TCRdb limited this immuneACCESS table to in-frame rearrangements with V and J called. A share of clones is missing; checked studies link under half to unresolved V genes, and the rest is unexplained. The V and J calls and clone size come from that table; D and trimming were worked out from the DNA. In all, the sample holds tens of thousands of clones, and around four fifths of those were seen once. The ten largest make up roughly 2.5% of the sample.

The cohort consisted of 670 or so healthy bone marrow donors. Cohort members were all nominally healthy when sampled, although unrecorded immune exposures were likely present. The donor was CMV seronegative and was included in the group of 352 seronegative cohort members. Each donor provided a peripheral blood sample, and peripheral blood mononuclear cells were used for TCR beta sequencing. Genomic DNA was extracted from the blood cell samples with the Qiagen DNeasy Blood Extraction Kit. Sequencing was performed on PBMCs. This TCR was recovered from a man under 40 in good health and CMV-seronegative.

CDR3 protein: CASSSSTGLGTDTQYF. The nucleotide sequence is given as TGTGCCAGCAGCTCCTCGACAGGTCTAGGAACAGATACGCAGTATTTT. The V and J segments used are TRBV5-4 and TRBJ2-3; possibly the D gene is TRBD1, per 6 matching bases. Trimming costs V 3 bases and J 3 bases, and their ends lie 17 bases apart. The CDR3 goes from the cysteine to the phenylalanine over 16 residues. The retained sequence is limited to the CDR3, 48 bases, with the frame set at the first base. Looking up the germline V gene (reference sequence) yields CDR1 SGHNT and CDR2 YYREEE.